This T cell receptor beta chain stems from a study of blood T cell repertoires in COVID-19. Overall study: Acute-phase and convalescent COVID-19 samples originated in the United States, Italy and Spain. The analysed material was cDNA or gDNA that came from T cells, B-cell-depleted T cells, or PBMCs.

In the original processing: Estimation of nucleated cell counts was performed using reference gene primer amplification. Data came from immunoSEQ multiplex PCR; TCRdb stores just in-frame clones and leaves some out. The V and J calls and clone size were taken over from that table, and D and trimming were inferred from the DNA. The table shows roughly 150,000 clones, with approximately 82% occurring only once. Per germline, CDR1 SGHNT and CDR2 YYREEE (reference sequence). The trim removed 3 bases at V and 8 bases at J, leaving 8 bases unmatched. The CDR3 is 15 amino acids. This chain links TRBV5-4 with TRBJ1-2; 12 positions agree with TRBD1. The sequencing input was peripheral blood. This clonotype was sampled from a woman between 50 and 59 years old in a cohort sampled during active or convalescent COVID-19. CDR3 in amino acids: CASSSTGTGGRGYTF. In DNA form, the CDR3 reads TGTGCCAGCAGCTCCACCGGGACAGGGGGCCGGGGCTACACCTTC.